This T cell receptor (beta chain) was retrieved from a study of blood T cells in healthy people across ages (dated by TCRdb to the mid-2010s). About the full investigation: In model experiments, template switching captured about one uniquely barcoded TCR beta cDNA molecule for every two T cells. Age-related changes in TCR beta repertoire diversity were measured in the study by deep sequencing normalized with unique cDNA molecular identifiers. Four age groups were formed from the donors: young (average roughly 15 years), middle-aged (just under 40), aged (roughly 58) and long-lived (about 80). To avoid experimental bias, donors of different ages were spread randomly across the sequencing lanes. Two additional independent replicas of 1 million unique cDNA reads from the same blood draw were analyzed for two donors (one aged 18 to 30 and one aged 80 or older).

Paper-wide results and their limitations: There was a strong correlation between observed TCR beta diversity and the percentage of naive T cells measured by flow cytometry. As age increased, observed TCR beta diversity per million T cells dropped in a roughly linear way, and a significant reduction was already evident by age 40. Because donor CMV infection status was unknown, age-related changes in expanded clonotypes were potentially confounded. Estimates of total diversity based on one million sequenced T cells were regarded as lower bounds and as underestimates. Because profiling used bulk unsorted PBMCs, naive and antigen-experienced compartments could not be compared conclusively. Compared with the aged group, the long-lived group had more naive CD4+ T cells, fewer expanded clones and increased TCR diversity, suggesting age selection.

Library preparation used 5' RACE. This sample was sequenced with an Illumina HiSeq 2500. A second roughly 6 to 12 cycle PCR used a sample-barcoded 5' primer and a J-beta primer mix. A unique molecular identifier was introduced onto each TCR beta cDNA molecule by a template-switch 5' adaptor carrying 12 random nucleotides. At least 3 million CDR3-containing paired-end reads were obtained from each sample. All of the RNA was converted into first-strand cDNA using the Mint cDNA synthesis kit, with a TRBC-specific oligonucleotide serving as the primer. Following uracil-DNA glycosylase treatment, all cDNA underwent a first 18-cycle PCR with the universal primers M1SS and BC2_uni_R. The study's processing was this. For normalization, 1 million high-quality reads were randomly selected from each sample, with every read carrying a distinct molecular identifier. Instead of being binned into consensus sequences, reads with shared molecular identifiers were discarded. MiTCR, set to a Q25 quality threshold and the strictest error-elimination algorithm, was used for CDR3 identification, clonotype clustering and error correction. A nonparametric unseen species model with Euler transformation was used to estimate lower-bound total TCR beta diversity. TCRdb passed the public sequencing reads through fastp at Q25 and MiXCR, retaining productive beta sequences. Identical CDR3 protein sequences are pooled into one entry, listed with their most common genes and DNA. TCRdb's processing, not the authors', yielded these V and J calls. Present in this sample are about 680,000 distinct CDR3 sequences, around half of which were seen just once. In total, the top ten clones hold 25% to 35% of the sample.

Systemically healthy Caucasian individuals from Russia, over 30 in total and aged about 6 to 95 years, were included as donors. Each donor gave 8 to 10 milliliters of peripheral blood, drawn into EDTA-treated Vacutainer tubes. Ficoll-Paque density-gradient centrifugation was used to isolate PBMCs, with at least 6.5 million per sample. Total RNA was extracted from PBMCs with Trizol reagent, with at least 5.5 micrograms obtained per sample. Naive CD45RAhigh/CD27high T cell percentages were measured by flow cytometry on a PBMC aliquot from every donor. The germline V gene (reference sequence) yields DFQATT for CDR1 and SNEGSKA for CDR2. The CDR3 numbers 14 residues from cysteine through phenylalanine. Left in the record is the CDR3 DNA by itself, 42 bases read in frame from the first base. As concerns this clonotype: Its target antigen remains unknown. No base-level quality is on record; no much larger clone is a single base apart.

Recombination joined TRBV20-1 with TRBJ2-1, with the D call perhaps TRBD1 or TRBD2, each one matching 5 bases. Near its end, the DNA agrees better with TRBJ2-7, so the J call may be wrong. Sequenced sample: blood. This TCR derives from a woman aged 60-70 years in good health. The CDR3 amino acid sequence is: CSASGTVRSNEQYF. DNA sequence: TGCAGTGCTAGCGGGACCGTCAGGAGCAATGAGCAGTACTTC.